This T cell receptor (beta chain) was observed in a study of graft-versus-host responses after intestinal transplantation. Whole-study findings and limits: The marrow of recipients harbored GvH clones, and ileum or blood showed some of them first.

Assay: immunoSEQ multiplex PCR; the TCRdb copy retains only in-frame clones and omits some. The table records tens of thousands of clones, over 85% of them present only once. This clone was seen only once. What it binds is not known. The source was PBMCs, collected 26 days after transplant. This clonotype was sampled from a human patient who received an intestinal transplant, so some T cells may come from the graft donor.

This chain's CDR3 is CASSFLVGTGSDGELFF. CDR3 sequence (DNA): TGCGCCAGCAGCTTCCTGGTGGGGACAGGGAGCGACGGGGAGCTGTTTTTT. The chain couples TRBV5-1 to TRBJ2-2; 9 positions match TRBD1. The germline CDR1 and CDR2 sequences are SGHRS and YFSETQ. V was pared by 2 bases and J by 7 bases, with 12 bases of the junction left unmatched. The CDR3 has 17 amino acids.